These 21 T cell receptor beta chains came from one sample sequenced in a study of blood T cell repertoires in COVID-19. Profiled with immunoSEQ multiplex PCR; TCRdb holds only in-frame clones, not every one. Of about 26,000 clones listed, almost 95% were seen once; the top ten hold around 2.1%. Source material: peripheral blood. The receptors were sampled from a human donor in a cohort sampled during active COVID-19.

The chain has TRBV12-3 or TRBV12-4 and TRBJ1-3; D perhaps matches TRBD1 (5 bases). V was clipped by 6 bases and J by 3 bases, with 9 bases between them. CDR3 length: 13 amino acids. The CDR3 protein is CASRTASGNTIYF. The CDR3 nucleotides read TGTGCCAGCAGGACAGCTAGTGGAAACACCATATATTTT.

V gene TRBV10-2 combines with J gene TRBJ1-1, with D perhaps matching TRBD1 (5 bases). This CDR3 has 14 residues. Germline V gives CDR1 WSHSY, CDR2 SAAADI. V lost 5 bases, J lost 3 bases, and 13 bases lay in between. CDR3 nucleotides: TGCGCCAGCAGTTTCCAGGGTTTGGACACTGAAGCTTTCTTT. This sequence encodes CASSFQGLDTEAFF.

V and J are TRBV27 and TRBJ1-1, with 8 bases fitting TRBD1. The V and J ends lost 3 bases and 4 bases, in that order; junction bases with no gene match: 1. The germline gives CDR1 MNHEY, CDR2 SMNVEV (reference sequence). CDR3 length equals 13 residues. DNA of the CDR3: TGTGCCAGCAGTTTCAGGGGGCCCACTGAAGCTTTCTTT. Protein sequence: CASSFRGPTEAFF.

This chain links TRBV5-6 with TRBJ1-5, with D unclear. The V end was cut by 2 bases, the J end by 0 bases, with 15 bases between. Germline V gives CDR1 SGHDT, CDR2 YYEEEE. This CDR3 region has 17 residues. The CDR3 region has the DNA TGTGCCAGCAGCTTAGAATCGGGATCGGGTAGCAATCAGCCCCAGCATTTT. Its protein product is CASSLESGSGSNQPQHF. Complete variable domain (other parts from reference TRBV5-6 and TRBJ1-5): DAGVTQSPTHLIKTRGQQVTLRCSPKSGHDTVSWYQQALGQGPQFIFQYYEEEERQRGNFPDRFSGHQFPNYSSELNVNALLLGDSALYLCASSLESGSGSNQPQHFGDGTRLSIL.

The V call is TRBV6-5, the J call TRBJ2-7; 7 bases match TRBD1. Germline loops: CDR1 MNHEY, CDR2 SVGAGI. This CDR3 has 15 amino acids. Trimming at V came to 0 bases and at J to 2 bases, leaving 4 bases not matched to a gene. The CDR3 spells CASSYSGTATYEQYF. The CDR3 DNA reads as TGTGCCAGCAGTTACTCCGGGACAGCGACCTACGAGCAGTACTTC.

This sequence joins TRBV10-1 and TRBJ2-5, with no clear D. The CDR3 loop spans 14 amino acids. Germline-derived CDR1 and CDR2 are WNHNN and SYGVQD (reference sequence). Trimming removed 5 bases at V and 2 bases at J, with 12 bases between. CDR3 loop: CASSSRAAQETQYF. The CDR3 bases are TGCGCCAGCAGTTCCCGTGCCGCGCAAGAGACCCAGTACTTC.

This clone was counted once. J is TRBJ1-2 and V is TRBV6-6, with 9 bases identical to TRBD1. Germline V lookup: CDR1 MNHNY, CDR2 SVGAGI (reference sequence). The CDR3 spans 16 residues. The trim removed 6 bases at V and 2 bases at J, leaving 10 bases unmatched. The CDR3 sequence: CASSREQGASNYGYTF. The CDR3 DNA is TGTGCCAGCAGCCGAGAACAGGGGGCATCCAACTATGGCTACACCTTC.

The V gene is TRBV9, the J gene TRBJ2-5; 11 bases fit TRBD2. This CDR3 is built from 16 residues. Germline CDR1 SGDLS, CDR2 YYNGEE. The junction had 9 bases not matched to a gene; V was cut back by 4 bases and J by 4 bases. This CDR3 is CASSLRGLAGGETQYF. Here the CDR3 DNA reads TGTGCCAGCAGCCTTCGCGGGCTAGCGGGGGGAGAGACCCAGTACTTC.

The chain uses TRBV4-3 and TRBJ1-4, with TRBD1 matching 7 bases. CDR3 size: 13 residues. CDR1 is LGHNA and CDR2 is YSLEER in the germline V gene. J gave up 4 bases and V 8 bases, and 4 bases lay outside the gene matches. The CDR3 coding sequence is TGCGCCAGCCAGGACAGGTTTAATGAAAAACTGTTTTTT. It codes for CASQDRFNEKLFF.

The chain's CDR3 is CAWSDTGGEFVGYTF. DNA of the CDR3: TGTGCCTGGTCCGATACAGGGGGTGAATTCGTCGGCTACACCTTC. The chain has TRBV30 and TRBJ1-2; 8 bases align to TRBD1. This CDR3 is 15 amino acids long. V lost 5 bases and J lost 8; bases outside the gene matches: 16. The germline gives CDR1 GTSNPN, CDR2 SVGIG (reference sequence).

V usage is TRBV3-1 (or the pseudogene TRBV3-2) and J usage is TRBJ2-3, with D maybe TRBD1 (5 bases). The CDR3 is 12 amino acids. Germline assignment: CDR1 LGHDT and CDR2 YNNKEL (reference sequence). The V and J ends lost 3 bases and 5 bases respectively, with 6 bases between them. DNA for the CDR3: TGTGCCAGCAGCCATCAGGGAGATACGCAGTATTTT. It codes for CASSHQGDTQYF.

The J gene is TRBJ1-2, the V gene TRBV7-2; TRBD1 is a possible D gene (5 bases). V was pared by 1 base and J by 2 bases, with 11 bases between. This CDR3 has 15 amino acids. Germline CDR1 reads SGHTA; CDR2 reads FQGNSA. This CDR3 reads CASSLGGGVNYGYTF. The CDR3 region has the DNA TGTGCCAGCAGCTTAGGCGGGGGGGTGAACTATGGCTACACCTTC.

The rearrangement links TRBV28 to TRBJ2-5, with TRBD2 as a possible D gene (6 bases). Trimming stripped 8 bases from V and 5 bases from J, with 15 bases between. CDR3 size: 13 residues. Germline V lookup: CDR1 MDHEN, CDR2 SYDVKM. Here the CDR3 DNA reads TGTGCCAGCGTGGAGGGGCTGGAGGAGACCCAGTACTTC. This encodes CASVEGLEETQYF.

The chain joins TRBV30 to TRBJ1-3; 8 nucleotides agree with TRBD1. Germline CDR1 reads GTSNPN; CDR2 reads SVGIG (reference sequence). This CDR3 spans 17 amino acids. After removal of 2 bases from V and 7 bases from J, the junction contained 16 bases not matched to a gene. CDR3 in amino acids: CAWSRLQQGGWQNTIYF. As DNA, the CDR3 is TGTGCCTGGAGTAGGCTGCAACAGGGGGGATGGCAGAACACCATATATTTT.

The chain recombines TRBV7-9 with TRBJ2-2; 12 bases fit TRBD2. The CDR3 has 15 residues. Per the germline V gene, CDR1 is SEHNR and CDR2 is FQNEAQ (reference sequence). Unmatched junction bases numbered 3, after V lost 5 bases and J lost 5 bases. CDR3 sequence: CASSPGTSGTGELFF. The CDR3 region has the DNA TGTGCCAGCAGCCCGGGGACTAGCGGGACCGGGGAGCTGTTTTTT.

This rearrangement joins TRBV27 to TRBJ2-5; 11 bases line up with TRBD2. The CDR3 length is 16 residues. The V gene end was trimmed by 2 bases and the J gene end by 1 base; junction bases not matched to a gene: 3. Per the germline V gene, CDR1 is MNHEY and CDR2 is SMNVEV (reference sequence). The CDR3 nucleotides read TGTGCCAGCAGTTTACGACTAGCGGGGAGCCAAGAGACCCAGTACTTC. Translated: CASSLRLAGSQETQYF.

This clone was seen once. The chain is built from TRBV28 and TRBJ2-5; tentatively, D is TRBD1 (5 bases). V shed 3 bases and J shed 3 bases, with 17 bases lying between them. Germline V gene data show CDR1 as MDHEN and CDR2 as SYDVKM. This CDR3 region has 16 residues. The CDR3 nucleotides are TGTGCCAGCAGTTTCCAGGGATTACCGTCCAAAGAGACCCAGTACTTC. Its protein product is CASSFQGLPSKETQYF.

Written as DNA, the CDR3 is TGCGCCAGCAGCTTTAGGGAGGGCCGAGGCGATGAGCAGTTCTTC. This encodes CASSFREGRGDEQFF. The chain uses TRBV5-1 and TRBJ2-1; 7 nucleotides match TRBD2. V shed 2 bases, J shed 8 bases, and the junction held 10 bases outside the gene matches. This CDR3 is built from 15 residues. Germline V gene lookup returns CDR1 SGHRS and CDR2 YFSETQ.

The chain is built from TRBV2 and TRBJ2-5, with 9 bases identical to TRBD1. The CDR3 loop spans 16 amino acids. Germline trimming cut 0 bases from V and 5 bases from J; bases unmatched to any gene: 7. Germline V CDR1 and CDR2: SNHLY, FYNNEI. CDR3 DNA: TGTGCCAGCAGTGAAGCCAACAGGGGGCTTTCGGAGACCCAGTACTTC. Its translation: CASSEANRGLSETQYF.

The V and J genes are TRBV27 and TRBJ1-3, with D hard to call. V lost 5 bases and J 0 bases, leaving 8 bases between the germline ends. CDR3 length: 14 residues. The germline gives CDR1 MNHEY, CDR2 SMNVEV (reference sequence). The CDR3 here is CASSQTSSGNTIYF. The CDR3 DNA reads as TGTGCCAGCAGTCAGACAAGCTCTGGAAACACCATATATTTT.

This clone was observed once. The chain links TRBV18 to TRBJ1-6, with no clear D. The V gene's germline CDR1 is KGHSH and CDR2 LQKENI. The V and J ends lost 2 bases and 0 bases respectively, with 8 bases between them. This CDR3 region has 16 residues. CDR3 loop: CASSPTESSYNSPLHF. CDR3 DNA sequence: TGTGCCAGCTCACCAACGGAGAGCTCCTATAATTCACCCCTCCACTTT.